Below are 14 T cell receptor beta chains sequenced from a single sample in a study of CD8+CD57+ T cells in acquired aplastic anemia. The use of genomic DNA as template underpinned the TCR beta VDJ and CDR3 profiling. Each CDR3 protein gets one entry after TCRdb re-called the reads with MiXCR. This sample has under 200,000 distinct CDR3 sequences, with 45% to 55% found just once. Sequencing involved patients with CD8+CD57+ cell expansion previously shown by flow cytometry. Specimen: sorted CD4+, CD8+, or CD8+CD57+ T cells (not recorded which) from PBMCs. The origin of the receptors is a human donor with aplastic anemia.

CDR3 sequence reads: CASRTTVSGGAEAFF. In nucleotides, the CDR3 is TGTGCCAGCAGAACGACCGTAAGCGGGGGCGCTGAAGCTTTCTTT. The chain joins TRBV10-3 to TRBJ1-1; perhaps TRBD1 as D (6 bases). The CDR3 contains 15 residues. Per germline, CDR1 ENHRY and CDR2 SYGVKD. Between the trimmed V and J ends, which lost 10 bases and 6 bases, there was a span of 24 bases.

At least ten counts were recorded for this clonotype. The rearrangement uses TRBV6-1 and TRBJ2-2, with 10 nucleotides matching TRBD1. With 8 bases clipped from V and 3 bases from J, the junction kept 3 bases outside the gene matches. The germline CDR1 and CDR2 sequences are MNHNS and SASEGT. The CDR3 is made up of 14 amino acids. CDR3 sequence (DNA): TGTGCCAGCCCGGGACAGGGGTACACCGGGGAGCTGTTTTTT. Protein product: CASPGQGYTGELFF.

This sequence joins TRBV20-1 and TRBJ2-7, with D perhaps TRBD1 (6 bases). Germline V CDR1 and CDR2: DFQATT, SNEGSKA (reference sequence). The V end was cut by 6 bases, the J end by 2 bases, with 14 bases between. This CDR3 comprises 13 residues. In DNA, the CDR3 is TGCAGTGCAAGTGGACAGAGGCCCTACGAGCAGTACTTC. This sequence encodes CSASGQRPYEQYF.

The V call is TRBV27, the J call TRBJ2-7; unclear D gene. The CDR3 spans 14 residues. Germline CDR1 MNHEY, CDR2 SMNVEV (reference sequence). Trimming stripped 4 bases from V and 0 bases from J, with 10 bases between. CDR3 DNA sequence: TGTGCCAGCAGTTCCCCGACGGTCTCCTACGAGCAGTACTTC. Its protein product is CASSSPTVSYEQYF.

With regard to this clonotype: One junction end disagrees with the germline gene, perhaps due to a read error. This chain links TRBV10-3 with TRBJ2-3; a weak D match, TRBD1 (5 bases). The CDR3 sequence is 16 residues long. Germline CDR1 ENHRY, CDR2 SYGVKD. CDR3: CAVHPGADSSTNTQYF. Written as DNA, the CDR3 is TGTGCCGTCCATCCTGGGGCAGACAGTAGCACAAATACGCAGTATTTT.

This clonotype was found many times. The chain links TRBV11-2 to TRBJ2-6; D remains unclear. Looked up from germline, CDR1 is SGHAT and CDR2 is FQNNGV. The CDR3 has 15 residues. V lost 5 bases and J lost 2, with 10 bases in between. Written as DNA, the CDR3 is TGTGCCAGCAGCGAGGAAGGTGCTGGGGCCAACGTCCTGACTTTC. This sequence encodes CASSEEGAGANVLTF.

The V gene is TRBV25-1, the J gene TRBJ2-7; D not resolved. V lost 5 bases and J lost 5, with 16 bases in between. Germline CDR1 reads MGHDK; CDR2 reads SYGVNS. The CDR3 covers 14 residues. As DNA, the CDR3 is TGTGCCAGCAGTAGCGCCGACTCCCGGAACGAGCAGTACTTC. Amino acid sequence: CASSSADSRNEQYF.

This chain uses TRBV15 with TRBJ2-2; tentatively, D is TRBD1 or TRBD2 (5 bases each). The germline V gene encodes CDR1 LNHNV and CDR2 YYDKDF (reference sequence). This CDR3 has 14 amino acids. The ends were cut back, 5 bases at V and 1 base at J, with 8 bases in the middle. The CDR3 nucleotides read TGTGCCACCAGCGGGGGTTTGAACACCGGGGAGCTGTTTTTT. Its protein is CATSGGLNTGELFF.

The J gene is TRBJ1-4, the V gene TRBV10-3, with D maybe TRBD1 (6 bases). Germline CDR1 and CDR2: ENHRY and SYGVKD. The CDR3 extends over 14 amino acids. V dropped 6 bases and J dropped 4 bases, with 12 bases sitting between them. The CDR3: CAIRKQGSNEKLFF. Here the CDR3 DNA reads TGTGCCATCAGAAAACAGGGTAGTAATGAAAAACTGTTTTTT.

This clonotype was recorded at least ten times. As DNA, the CDR3 is TGTGCCAGCAGCTGGGCAGGTCTCTCTGGAAACACCATATATTTT. Its protein is CASSWAGLSGNTIYF. The chain combines TRBV5-8 with TRBJ1-3; D unresolved. Germline V gives CDR1 SGHTS, CDR2 YDEGEE. This CDR3 spans 15 amino acids. V was cut by 3 bases and J by 0 bases, with 10 bases left in between.

This clonotype was detected only a few times. The chain couples TRBV7-2 to TRBJ1-1; D remains ambiguous. The CDR3 runs 13 residues. V shed 5 bases and J shed 0 bases, with 7 bases lying between them. Germline V gene data show CDR1 as SGHTA and CDR2 as FQGNSA. This chain's CDR3 is CASSAQVNTEAFF. The CDR3 coding sequence is TGTGCCAGCAGCGCGCAGGTGAACACTGAAGCTTTCTTT.

Turning to this clonotype: Just one base apart from a much larger clone, this may be a read error. V gene TRBV7-8 combines with J gene TRBJ1-1; D is uncertain. This CDR3 comprises 12 residues. V shed 5 bases and J shed 9 bases, with 13 bases lying between them. Germline V CDR1 and CDR2: SGHVS, FQNEAQ. CDR3 region: CASSLPGSQAFF. DNA for the CDR3: TGTGCCAGCAGCCTCCCGGGATCCCAAGCTTTCTTT.

The chain is built from TRBV24-1 and TRBJ2-1; possible D gene TRBD2, 6 bases. Germline V gives CDR1 KGHDR, CDR2 SFDVKD. V was pared by 6 bases and J by 0 bases, with 11 bases between. CDR3 size: 15 residues. CDR3 loop: CATSPAGSSYNEQFF. The CDR3 DNA follows: TGTGCCACCAGTCCCGCGGGGAGCTCCTACAATGAGCAGTTCTTC.

The V call is TRBV29-1, the J call TRBJ2-1; D is tentatively TRBD1 or TRBD2 (7 bases each). The ends were cut back, 6 bases at V and 12 bases at J, with 24 bases in the middle. The CDR3 has 14 amino acids. Germline loops: CDR1 SQVTM, CDR2 ANQGSEA. The CDR3 DNA follows: TGCAGCGTAACAGGGGCTAGCGGAAGTTTTGGGCAGTTCTTC. Translated: CSVTGASGSFGQFF.